This T cell receptor (beta chain) was observed in a study of blood T cell repertoires in COVID-19. Overall study context: The study drew acute and convalescent COVID-19 samples from the United States, Italy and Spain. From T cells, B-cell-depleted T cells, or PBMCs came the material, which was cDNA or gDNA.

Per the original methods: Amplification of reference gene primers was used by the study to estimate nucleated cell counts. Sequencing used immunoSEQ multiplex PCR; TCRdb keeps in-frame clones, though not all of them. The D gene and trimming were derived from the DNA, and the V and J assignments and clone size from that table. The table includes around 200,000 clones, about 88% detected once. Germline V gives CDR1 SSHAT, CDR2 FNYEAQ (reference sequence). This CDR3 comprises 12 residues. V is TRBV7-7 and J is TRBJ2-7, with D possibly called TRBD1 or TRBD2 (6 bases each). What was sequenced was peripheral blood. This clonotype was sampled from a woman of 80 years or more in a cohort sampled during active or convalescent COVID-19. CDR3 sequence (DNA): TGTGCTAGCGGTCAAGAAGGGGGCGAGCAGTACTTC. Translated: CASGQEGGEQYF.